The T cell receptor (beta chain) described here comes from a study of blood T cell repertoires in COVID-19. Original processing methods: Amplification with reference gene primers provided the estimates of nucleated cell counts. The protocol was immunoSEQ multiplex PCR, while the TCRdb copy is restricted to in-frame clones and leaves out a portion. The V and J calls and the clone size are those of that table, but D and trimming were determined from the DNA. The table shows fewer than 300,000 clones, with 70% to 90% occurring only once. Germline CDR1 reads KGHSH; CDR2 reads LQKENI. Trimming removed 1 base from V and 16 bases from J; junction bases left unmatched: 13. The CDR3 is made up of 16 amino acids. Across about two dozen US areas, participants ranged in age from about 18 to 90 years.

The TCR comes from a woman in her twenties or thirties who had recovered from COVID-19. The specimen sequenced was PBMCs or T cells enriched from blood (not recorded which). The V and J genes are TRBV18 and TRBJ2-1; 13 bases fit TRBD2. The CDR3 protein is CASSPLEGLAGPTIFF. In DNA, the CDR3 is TGTGCCAGCTCACCACTCGAGGGACTAGCGGGGCCCACCATCTTCTTC.